This TCR beta chain was recovered during a study of PD-L1 blockade in urothelial cancer. Specified time point: pretreatment peripheral blood. The study collected 1 to 8 samples per patient, pretreatment and on-treatment. Assay: immunoSEQ multiplex PCR; the TCRdb copy retains only in-frame clones and omits some. The sample lists tens of thousands of clones; around 91% were seen once. CDR3 length: 19 amino acids. Germline V gene lookup returns CDR1 SGHTS and CDR2 YDEGEE. Trimming cost V 4 bases and J 1 base; bases outside gene matches: 12. The sequence was obtained from a man aged 55 to 70 with urothelial cancer. The chain combines TRBV5-8 with TRBJ2-3; 13 bases match TRBD2. The starting material was PBMCs, obtained around atezolizumab (anti-PD-L1) treatment. The CDR3 DNA reads as TGTGCCAGCAGCCCAGGACTAGCGGGGGCCCTCAGGGGCACAGATACGCAGTATTTT. It specifies CASSPGLAGALRGTDTQYF.